These T cell receptor beta chains were read from a single sample in a study of cytomegalovirus exposure and HLA in healthy donors. Profiled with immunoSEQ multiplex PCR; TCRdb holds only in-frame clones, not every one. The table shows more than 130,000 clones, with 78% occurring only once. The sequenced sample consisted of PBMCs. The receptors derive from a male donor in good health and CMV-seronegative. Both conserved end residues are part of each CDR3. Each record gives: V gene, CDR3 protein.

TRBV7-9,CARQTDPSTEAFF
TRBV7-9,CASSSQGIRRTDTQYF
TRBV6-6,CASSPPGLTSDEQYF
TRBV4-3,CASSQDLAGGPSSTDTQYF
TRBV30,CAWSAIGGPNEQYF
TRBV9,CASSGGQGEGSSYNSPLHF
TRBV19,CASSTTGGSGNTIYF
TRBV10-3,CAISKGLADADTQYF
TRBV6-1,CASSGGLPYEQYF
TRBV29-1,CSGLVAGSSANEQFF
TRBV19,CASSIDPIQGLGTEAFF
TRBV7-6,CASSQDPPGGLLAEAFF
TRBV9,CASSLRGSGANVLTF
TRBV19,CATGHSGLAGGLLLNNEQFF
TRBV19,CASTPLRASGDYNEQFF
TRBV9,CASSTLRGSGYTF
TRBV18,CASSATGTGNGYTF
TRBV2,CASSGTGGSQPQHF
TRBV2,CASRRRQNTGELFF
TRBV27,CASRESSGGGSYNEQFF
TRBV29-1,CSGSGGQETQYF
TRBV6-4,CASSEGQENTEAFF
TRBV7-7,CASSPLSTDTQYF
TRBV30,CAWKGGSASNYGYTF
TRBV29-1,CSVDRTGAGEQYF
TRBV2,CASSKGLNRNWSSYNSPLHF
TRBV6-5,CASSYGRPDTIYF
TRBV2,CASTLREVTGELFF
TRBV11-2,CASRAGGSNTEAFF
TRBV15,CATSRGSLGQEFYGYTF
TRBV30,CAWARNGGFSPLHF
TRBV29-1,CSVLDYSYEQYF
TRBV19,CASSMRGTTEAFF
TRBV9,CASSVEGGTDTQYF
TRBV29-1,CSVVSGRLRTDTQYF
TRBV7-9,CASSSRRDETQYF
TRBV7-9,CASSLPLRLAGAGNEQFF
TRBV7-6,CASSSRGSGTYNEQFF
TRBV15,CATSGLPPNTEAFF
TRBV5-4,CASSPGLTEMGEQFF
TRBV15,CATSRQGQGVEKLFF
TRBV4-3,CASSLDLTGVTEAFF
TRBV30,CAWSVGTGWDTIYF
TRBV4-2,CASSQDRTGGYFNYGYTF
TRBV7-9,CASSLEFSGALNEKLFF